This T cell receptor beta chain was profiled in a study of cytomegalovirus exposure and HLA in healthy donors. Points from the study as a whole: A later analysis revealed that TCR association rates differed between HLA loci, peaking at DRB1 and bottoming out at HLA-C. A previous analysis found most TCR beta V segments productive roughly 87% or roughly 30% of the time. A later analysis appeared to link common viral pathogens to several of the most significant clusters. It was only CMV serostatus that was available as immune exposure information.

A word on this clone: Its antigen is as yet unknown.

The primer mix had 60 Vbeta and 13 Jbeta primers. The protocol was immunoSEQ multiplex PCR, while the TCRdb copy is restricted to in-frame clones and leaves out a portion. Of some 120,000 clones listed, 80% were seen once; the top ten hold over 2.5%. In germline, CDR1 is LNHNV, CDR2 YYDKDF (reference sequence). Trimming took 3 bases from V and 2 from J, leaving 16 bases between them. This CDR3 region has 16 residues. The material sequenced was PBMCs. The rearrangement uses TRBV15 and TRBJ1-1, with a tentative D call TRBD1 (6 bases). The sequence came from a male donor in good health and CMV-seronegative. CDR3 residues: CATSSPGYRDNTEAFF. Written as DNA, the CDR3 is TGTGCCACCAGCAGTCCCGGCTACAGGGATAACACTGAAGCTTTCTTT.